The 28 T cell receptor beta chains below were found in one sample sequenced in a study of cytomegalovirus exposure and HLA in healthy donors listed by TCRdb under 2017. Library preparation used the immunoSEQ multiplex PCR assay. TCRdb obtained this table from immuneACCESS and retained in-frame rearrangements with V and J assigned. These tables miss some clones; where compared with another copy, unresolved V genes account for less than half of the shortfall, and the remainder is unexplained. The sample table shows about 250,000 clones, and roughly 84% are seen once. The top ten hold approximately 12% of the sample. Sequences were obtained from PBMCs. These receptors were taken from a man aged 18 to 30 in good health and CMV-seropositive.

The chain has TRBV18 and TRBJ1-5, with no clear D. Germline V CDR1 and CDR2: KGHSH, LQKENI. The germline V and J ends were trimmed by 4 bases and 0 bases, with 10 bases remaining between them. This CDR3 is built from 15 residues. Here the CDR3 DNA reads TGTGCCAGCTCACTAGCGGCCCATAGCAATCAGCCCCAGCATTTT. Residues: CASSLAAHSNQPQHF.

The genes are TRBV29-1 and TRBJ2-3; D ambiguous. With 0 bases removed from V and 6 bases from J, the gap between germline ends came to 7 bases. This CDR3 spans 12 amino acids. Germline CDR1 and CDR2: SQVTM and ANQGSEA. The CDR3 nucleotides read TGCAGCGTTGAAGATAATCGGGATACGCAGTATTTT. Translating gives CSVEDNRDTQYF.

The genes are TRBV5-6 and TRBJ1-2; 7 nucleotides align to TRBD1. In germline, CDR1 is SGHDT, CDR2 YYEEEE. With 5 bases clipped from V and 4 bases from J, the junction kept 5 bases outside the gene matches. The CDR3 is 13 amino acids. The CDR3 loop reads CASRWTGGYGYTF. The DNA of the CDR3 is TGTGCCAGCAGATGGACAGGAGGCTATGGCTACACCTTC.

The V call is TRBV5-1, the J call TRBJ1-1, with 9 bases that match TRBD1. The CDR3 runs to 15 residues. V trimming: 4 bases; J trimming: 0 bases; junction bases outside the gene matches: 4. The V gene's germline CDR1 is SGHRS and CDR2 YFSETQ. In DNA, the CDR3 is TGCGCCAGCAGCGCCGGGACAGGGTTGAACACTGAAGCTTTCTTT. Its protein is CASSAGTGLNTEAFF.

The chain links TRBV6-1 to TRBJ1-1, with D maybe TRBD1 (5 bases). Germline CDR1 and CDR2: MNHNS and SASEGT. Trimming removed 1 base from V and 0 bases from J, with 9 bases in between. The CDR3 has 15 amino acids. CDR3 protein: CASSEGGAMNTEAFF. CDR3 nucleotides: TGTGCCAGCAGTGAAGGGGGCGCGATGAACACTGAAGCTTTCTTT.

The V gene is TRBV7-8, the J gene TRBJ2-3; D is uncertain. Germline V gives CDR1 SGHVS, CDR2 FQNEAQ. Trimming left V 5 bases short and J 6 bases short, with 9 bases between. This CDR3 has 12 residues. The CDR3 loop reads CASSPKRDTQYF. The CDR3 DNA sequence: TGTGCCAGCAGCCCCAAACGTGATACGCAGTATTTT.

This clone was observed a single time. V gene TRBV9 combines with J gene TRBJ2-3; D is tentatively TRBD1 or TRBD2 (5 bases each). Deletions cut 0 bases from V and 4 bases from J, with 12 bases between. Germline V gene lookup returns CDR1 SGDLS and CDR2 YYNGEE. The CDR3 runs to 15 residues. The CDR3 here is CASSVGTSGPDTQYF. The CDR3 DNA reads TGTGCCAGCAGCGTAGGGACCTCGGGGCCAGATACGCAGTATTTT.

The chain links TRBV19 to TRBJ2-1; 7 positions agree with TRBD1. This CDR3 is built from 15 residues. Trimming at V came to 4 bases and at J to 7 bases, leaving 10 bases not matched to a gene. In germline, CDR1 is LNHDA, CDR2 SQIVND (reference sequence). CDR3 region: CASSTQGVFVNEQFF. The CDR3 nucleotides read TGTGCCAGTAGTACCCAGGGGGTTTTCGTGAATGAGCAGTTCTTC.

CDR3 nucleotide sequence: TGTGCCAGCAGTCCCCGAGGGAAGCTCGAGACCCAGTACTTC. This sequence encodes CASSPRGKLETQYF. V gene TRBV28 combines with J gene TRBJ2-5, with TRBD2 as a possible D gene (5 bases). This CDR3 comprises 14 residues. The V gene lost 5 bases and the J gene lost 5 bases, with 15 bases spanning the gap. Germline CDR1 is MDHEN and CDR2 is SYDVKM. Drawing the rest from reference TRBV28 and TRBJ2-5, the complete variable domain is DVKVTQSSRYLVKRTGEKVFLECVQDMDHENMFWYRQDPGLGLRLIYFSYDVKMKEKGDIPEGYSVSREKKERFSLILESASTNQTSMYLCASSPRGKLETQYFGPGTRLLVL.

Written as DNA, the CDR3 is TGTGCCAGCAGCGGATCCTTGGCGGGAGGGCGGGAGACCCAGTACTTC. Translation gives CASSGSLAGGRETQYF. The chain is built from TRBV5-4 and TRBJ2-5, with 9 bases lining up with TRBD2. J was trimmed by 5 bases and V by 4 bases; bases with no gene match: 12. Germline-derived CDR1 and CDR2 are SGHNT and YYREEE (reference sequence). The CDR3 spans 16 residues.

The rearrangement joins TRBV11-2 to TRBJ2-7; perhaps TRBD2 as D (6 bases). The CDR3 spans 13 residues. The germline V gene encodes CDR1 SGHAT and CDR2 FQNNGV. Trimming took 7 bases from V and 0 from J, leaving 10 bases between them. The CDR3 is CASTASASYEQYF. CDR3 bases: TGTGCCAGCACGGCTAGCGCCTCCTACGAGCAGTACTTC.

This chain uses TRBV15 with TRBJ2-1; 8 bases line up with TRBD2. V gave up 3 bases and J gave up 4 bases; unmatched junction bases: 5. Per germline, CDR1 LNHNV and CDR2 YYDKDF (reference sequence). This CDR3 spans 15 amino acids. The CDR3 region has the DNA TGTGCCACCAGCAGTATAGCGGGAACTTACAATGAGCAGTTCTTC. This translates into CATSSIAGTYNEQFF.

Here the CDR3 DNA reads TGTGCCATCAAGGGGACGAACTATGGCTACACCTTC. It translates to CAIKGTNYGYTF. V and J are TRBV10-3 and TRBJ1-2; tentative D call: TRBD1 (5 bases). The length of the CDR3 is 12 residues. Trimming removed 7 bases from V and 2 bases from J, with 8 bases in between. Germline assignment: CDR1 ENHRY and CDR2 SYGVKD.

This chain connects TRBV5-1 to TRBJ2-1; 10 bases match TRBD1. This CDR3 has 16 residues. Germline-derived CDR1 and CDR2 are SGHRS and YFSETQ. The V gene end was trimmed by 3 bases and the J gene end by 2 bases; junction bases not matched to a gene: 5. The CDR3 loop is CASSSSGTGAYNEQFF. In nucleotides, the CDR3 is TGCGCCAGCAGCTCATCCGGGACAGGGGCCTACAATGAGCAGTTCTTC.

This sequence joins TRBV6-6 and TRBJ2-1; maybe TRBD2 (6 bases). The CDR3 runs to 16 residues. CDR1 and CDR2 (germline): MNHNY, SVGAGI (reference sequence). V lost 3 bases and J lost 0, with 12 bases in between. CDR3 DNA: TGTGCCAGCAGTTATTCTTCCGGGAGCTCCTACAATGAGCAGTTCTTC. It specifies CASSYSSGSSYNEQFF.

The CDR3 reads CASSERPAGTGNTIYF. CDR3 in DNA: TGTGCCAGCAGCGAACGTCCGGCGGGGACTGGAAACACCATATATTTT. The rearrangement joins TRBV11-2 to TRBJ1-3; D gene uncertain. The germline gives CDR1 SGHAT, CDR2 FQNNGV. The length of the CDR3 is 16 residues. V was clipped by 5 bases and J by 2 bases, with 16 bases between them. Combining the CDR3 with reference TRBV11-2 and TRBJ1-3 gives the whole variable domain EAGVAQSPRYKIIEKRQSVAFWCNPISGHATLYWYQQILGQGPKLLIQFQNNGVVDDSQLPKDRFSAERLKGVDSTLKIQPAKLEDSAVYLCASSERPAGTGNTIYFGEGSWLTVV.

The V and J genes are TRBV5-1 and TRBJ1-2, with TRBD1 as a possible D gene (5 bases). Germline-derived CDR1 and CDR2 are SGHRS and YFSETQ. This CDR3 contains 13 residues. V dropped 4 bases and J dropped 2 bases, with 9 bases sitting between them. CDR3 protein: CASSRTRNYGYTF. The CDR3, as DNA: TGCGCCAGCAGCAGGACAAGAAACTATGGCTACACCTTC.

The V call is TRBV29-1, the J call TRBJ2-7; 10 bases line up with TRBD2. This CDR3 is built from 14 residues. J lost 4 bases, V lost 5 bases, and 8 bases had no gene match. Germline CDR1 SQVTM, CDR2 ANQGSEA. The CDR3 protein is CSVSSGRGGYEQYF. The CDR3, as DNA: TGCAGCGTTTCTAGCGGGAGAGGAGGATACGAGCAGTACTTC.

The chain has TRBV28 and TRBJ2-3, with a possible D match to TRBD2 (5 bases). CDR3 size: 14 residues. CDR1 and CDR2 (germline): MDHEN, SYDVKM. Deletions cut 4 bases from V and 5 bases from J, with 13 bases between. The CDR3 loop reads CASSSPGTGDTQYF. The CDR3 DNA follows: TGTGCCAGCAGTTCCCCGGGAACTGGAGATACGCAGTATTTT.

The V and J genes are TRBV28 and TRBJ1-5, with D possibly being TRBD1 (5 bases). Trimming took 6 bases from V and 2 from J, leaving 11 bases between them. CDR1 MDHEN and CDR2 SYDVKM come from the germline V gene. There are 14 residues in the CDR3. The CDR3 coding sequence is TGTGCCAGCAGGGGTGACAGTCGCAATCAGCCCCAGCATTTT. It codes for CASRGDSRNQPQHF.

This chain uses TRBV7-8 with TRBJ1-2, with 8 bases lining up with TRBD1. The ends lost 0 bases at V and 2 bases at J; junction bases unmatched: 5. CDR3 length: 16 residues. Per the germline V gene, CDR1 is SGHVS and CDR2 is FQNEAQ. The CDR3 region is CASSLASRTGNYGYTF. The DNA of the CDR3 is TGTGCCAGCAGCTTAGCTAGTAGGACAGGGAACTATGGCTACACCTTC.

This chain connects TRBV27 to TRBJ2-7; D unclear. Germline-derived CDR1 and CDR2 are MNHEY and SMNVEV (reference sequence). This CDR3 has 11 amino acids. V lost 7 bases, J lost 6 bases, and 10 bases lay in between. This CDR3 reads CASKFRSEQYF. CDR3 in DNA: TGTGCCAGCAAGTTCAGGAGCGAGCAGTACTTC.

V is TRBV9 and J is TRBJ2-5; a possible D gene is TRBD2 (6 bases). The ends were cut back, 4 bases at V and 2 bases at J, with 12 bases in the middle. Germline CDR1 SGDLS, CDR2 YYNGEE. The CDR3 sequence is 14 residues long. CDR3 DNA sequence: TGTGCCAGCAGCCCCTGGGACTTACAAGAGACCCAGTACTTC. It yields the protein CASSPWDLQETQYF.

The chain joins TRBV7-8 to TRBJ1-1, with D hard to call. Germline V gene data show CDR1 as SGHVS and CDR2 as FQNEAQ. This CDR3 spans 14 amino acids. V lost 3 bases to trimming and J lost 1 base, with 9 bases between them. CDR3 sequence: CASSLFTENTEAFF. The DNA for the CDR3 is TGTGCCAGCAGCTTGTTTACAGAGAACACTGAAGCTTTCTTT.

The chain has TRBV7-6 and TRBJ2-2; D unclear. CDR3 length equals 14 residues. The germline V and J ends were trimmed by 1 base and 6 bases, with 9 bases remaining between them. From germline, CDR1 is SGHVS and CDR2 FNYEAQ. The CDR3 DNA sequence: TGTGCCAGCAGCTTAGTGACGGGCTCCGGGGAGCTGTTTTTT. Translated, it gives CASSLVTGSGELFF. The full variable domain, with the rest looked up from reference TRBV7-6 and TRBJ2-2, is GAGVSQSPRYKVTKRGQDVALRCDPISGHVSLYWYRQALGQGPEFLTYFNYEAQQDKSGLPNDRFSAERPEGSISTLTIQRTEQRDSAMYRCASSLVTGSGELFFGEGSRLTVL.

This clone turned up a few times. This chain links TRBV7-9 with TRBJ1-2, with no clear D. Germline values: CDR1 SEHNR, CDR2 FQNEAQ (reference sequence). Trimming cost V 1 base and J 4 bases, with 4 bases left between them. The CDR3 contains 12 residues. The CDR3, as DNA: TGTGCCAGCAGCTTAGGGCCCTATGGCTACACCTTC. This encodes CASSLGPYGYTF.

The V call is TRBV27, the J call TRBJ2-7; 8 bases align to TRBD2. V lost 6 bases, J lost 1 base, and 2 bases stayed unmatched. Germline-derived CDR1 and CDR2 are MNHEY and SMNVEV (reference sequence). The CDR3 is made up of 13 amino acids. The CDR3 spells CASRGLGSYEQYF. As DNA, the CDR3 is TGTGCCAGCAGGGGACTAGGATCCTACGAGCAGTACTTC.

This clone was counted a few times. The chain links TRBV5-1 to TRBJ2-3, with a possible D match to TRBD2 (5 bases). V lost 2 bases, J lost 0 bases, and 10 bases lay in between. The CDR3 extends over 15 amino acids. From germline, CDR1 is SGHRS and CDR2 YFSETQ. CDR3 residues: CASSFGSGSTDTQYF. The CDR3, as DNA: TGCGCCAGCAGCTTCGGCTCGGGGAGCACAGATACGCAGTATTTT. Drawing the rest from reference TRBV5-1 and TRBJ2-3, the complete variable domain is KAGVTQTPRYLIKTRGQQVTLSCSPISGHRSVSWYQQTPGQGLQFLFEYFSETQRNKGNFPGRFSGRQFSNSRSEMNVSTLELGDSALYLCASSFGSGSTDTQYFGPGTRLTVL.